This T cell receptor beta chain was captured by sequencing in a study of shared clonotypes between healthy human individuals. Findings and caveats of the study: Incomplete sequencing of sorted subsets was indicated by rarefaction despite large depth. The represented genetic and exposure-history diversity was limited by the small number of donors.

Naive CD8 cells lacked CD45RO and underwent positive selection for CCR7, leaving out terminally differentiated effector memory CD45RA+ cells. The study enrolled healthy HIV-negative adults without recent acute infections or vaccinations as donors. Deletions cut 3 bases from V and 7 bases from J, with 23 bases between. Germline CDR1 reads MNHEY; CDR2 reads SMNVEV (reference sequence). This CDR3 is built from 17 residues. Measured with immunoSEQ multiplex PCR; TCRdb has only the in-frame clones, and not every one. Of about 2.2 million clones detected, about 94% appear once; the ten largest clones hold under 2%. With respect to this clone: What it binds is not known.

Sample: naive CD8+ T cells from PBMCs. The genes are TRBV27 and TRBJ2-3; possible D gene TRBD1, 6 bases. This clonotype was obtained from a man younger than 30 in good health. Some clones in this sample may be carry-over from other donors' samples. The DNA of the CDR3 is TGTGCCAGCAGTTTCTTGAAGGGGGACCCCTTGTCAAATACGCAGTATTTT. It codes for CASSFLKGDPLSNTQYF.